These 13 T cell receptor beta chains were sequenced from one sample in a study of blood T cell repertoires in COVID-19. TCRdb's copy holds only in-frame clones and misses some; the assay was immunoSEQ multiplex PCR. Here the sample spans 350,000 to 400,000 clones, approximately 90% being singletons. The specimen sequenced was PBMCs or T cells enriched from blood (not recorded which). The source is a woman under 30 who had recovered from COVID-19.

This sequence joins TRBV6-5 and TRBJ2-7, with TRBD1 matching 9 bases. V trimming: 6 bases; J trimming: 0 bases; junction bases outside the gene matches: 6. Germline V gene data show CDR1 as MNHEY and CDR2 as SVGAGI. CDR3 length: 15 amino acids. The CDR3 region has the DNA TGTGCCAGCAGGCAAGGACAGGGGAGCTCCTACGAGCAGTACTTC. Encoded protein: CASRQGQGSSYEQYF.

J is TRBJ2-1 and V is TRBV6-6; D might be TRBD2 (5 bases). The V gene lost 6 bases and the J gene lost 7 bases, with 13 bases spanning the gap. Per germline, CDR1 MNHNY and CDR2 SVGAGI (reference sequence). This CDR3 contains 13 residues. Here the CDR3 reads CASSTQTGNEQFF. The CDR3 DNA reads TGTGCCAGCAGCACCCAAACGGGGAATGAGCAGTTCTTC.

This chain joins TRBV13 and TRBJ1-1, with D maybe TRBD1 (5 bases). The CDR3 consists of 13 residues. Looked up from germline, CDR1 is PRHDT and CDR2 is FYEKMQ (reference sequence). V lost 3 bases, J lost 1 base, and 6 bases lay in between. The CDR3 DNA is TGTGCCAGCAGCTTCCAGGGGAACACTGAAGCTTTCTTT. It is translated as CASSFQGNTEAFF.

The chain has TRBV19 and TRBJ2-2; tentatively, D is TRBD1 (6 bases). V was shortened by 10 bases and J by 3 bases, with 24 bases between the two germline ends. The CDR3 has 17 residues. The germline V gene encodes CDR1 LNHDA and CDR2 SQIVND (reference sequence). The CDR3 bases are TGTGCCACTAGGGACATTTGGAAAGGTTTGGACACCGGGGAGCTGTTTTTT. Translated, it gives CATRDIWKGLDTGELFF.

This clone occurred a few times. This chain joins TRBV7-3 and TRBJ1-2, with TRBD1 matching over 7 bases. From germline, CDR1 is SGHTA and CDR2 FQGTGA. The CDR3 covers 12 residues. The J segment lost 5 bases and the V segment lost 4 bases, leaving 1 base of the junction unmatched. In DNA form, the CDR3 reads TGTGCCAGCAGCTCACAGGGGTATGGCTACACCTTC. This translates into CASSSQGYGYTF.

V and J are TRBV7-8 and TRBJ1-5, with D perhaps matching TRBD1 (6 bases). V was pared by 4 bases and J by 6 bases, with 13 bases between. The CDR3 runs 14 residues. CDR1 and CDR2 from the germline V gene are SGHVS and FQNEAQ. The CDR3 bases are TGTGCCAGCAGCTCGGACAGTTGGGGTCAGCCCCAGCATTTT. Amino acids: CASSSDSWGQPQHF.

The chain uses TRBV5-1 and TRBJ2-7; 7 nucleotides line up with TRBD1. This CDR3 region has 16 residues. Germline lookup yields CDR1 SGHRS and CDR2 YFSETQ. Losses at the gene ends were 3 bases for V and 3 bases for J; bases not matched to a gene: 12. CDR3 DNA sequence: TGCGCCAGCAGCTCTTACCGGGACAGAGGCCTCTACGAGCAGTACTTC. Translation: CASSSYRDRGLYEQYF.

The chain combines TRBV5-6 with TRBJ1-5, with TRBD1 as a possible D gene (5 bases). The CDR3 runs to 14 residues. V was pared by 3 bases and J by 5 bases, with 12 bases between. The germline CDR1 and CDR2 sequences are SGHDT and YYEEEE. For the CDR3, the DNA is TGTGCCAGCAGCTATAGGGGAAGCGATCAGCCCCAGCATTTT. Translation: CASSYRGSDQPQHF.

The chain carries TRBV6-2 or TRBV6-3 and TRBJ1-6, with D perhaps matching TRBD1 (5 bases). The V gene's germline CDR1 is MNHEY and CDR2 SVGEGT. Deletions cut 5 bases from V and 5 bases from J, with 13 bases between. This CDR3 is built from 15 residues. In DNA, the CDR3 is TGTGCCAGCAGTCGTGGACACTACGATAATTCACCCCTCCACTTT. Protein sequence: CASSRGHYDNSPLHF.

The chain is built from TRBV5-3 and TRBJ1-2; the D is unclear. TRBV5-3 counts as an open reading frame of uncertain function. This CDR3 has 15 amino acids. V lost 2 bases, J lost 2 bases, and 13 bases lay in between. The CDR3, as DNA: TGTGCCAGAAGCTTTGGGAGATCTTCGAACTATGGCTACACCTTC. Residues: CARSFGRSSNYGYTF.

The chain carries TRBV19 and TRBJ2-7; 9 bases line up with TRBD1. Germline V gene data show CDR1 as LNHDA and CDR2 as SQIVND (reference sequence). CDR3 length equals 16 residues. Trimming removed 6 bases from V and 5 bases from J; junction bases left unmatched: 14. In nucleotides, the CDR3 is TGTGCCAGTAGCCTTTTCACAGGGGGCGCATCTCACGAGCAGTACTTC. Protein product: CASSLFTGGASHEQYF.

This clone was observed many times. The rearrangement uses TRBV13 and TRBJ2-1; 16 bases fit TRBD2. Germline V CDR1 and CDR2: PRHDT, FYEKMQ (reference sequence). V was pared by 5 bases and J by 0 bases, with 4 bases of the junction left unmatched. The CDR3 runs to 18 residues. The CDR3 here is CASSLGLAGGYSYNEQFF. The CDR3 region has the DNA TGTGCCAGCAGCCTGGGACTAGCGGGGGGGTACTCCTACAATGAGCAGTTCTTC.

This clone turned up a few times. Different DNA sequences within this sample yield the same CDR3. The chain is built from TRBV13 and TRBJ1-2; the match to TRBD1 covers 10 bases. The CDR3 consists of 14 residues. Germline V gene lookup returns CDR1 PRHDT and CDR2 FYEKMQ (reference sequence). The V and J ends lost 3 bases and 5 bases, in that order; junction bases with no gene match: 3. The CDR3 here is CASSLGTGDYGYTF. The DNA for the CDR3 is TGTGCCAGCAGCTTGGGGACAGGGGATTATGGCTACACCTTC.